Only one count was recorded for the clone carrying this T cell receptor beta chain. This entry is derived from a study of CD8 T cells in Susac syndrome. CDR3 length: 13 amino acids. Germline CDR1 MNHEY, CDR2 SVGEGT. Trimming removed 6 bases from V and 2 bases from J, with 10 bases in between. Reverse transcription of about 0.5 to 1 ug RNA used random hexamers. In TCRdb, the immunoSEQ multiplex PCR reads were re-called with MiXCR into one record per CDR3 protein. The sample records about 120,000 distinct CDR3 sequences, 80% to 95% being singletons. Negative isolation was used for CD8+ and CD4+ T cells, and FACS enrichment was applied to TEMRA cells.

This chain joins TRBV6-2 or TRBV6-3 and TRBJ1-1; unclear D gene. Sequenced material: CD4+ T cells from PBMCs. The clonotype was recovered from a human donor in good health. Here the CDR3 reads CASRTRLNTEAFF. In DNA form, the CDR3 reads TGTGCCAGCAGGACACGACTTAACACTGAAGCTTTCTTT.